This TCR beta chain comes out of a study of low-dose radiotherapy and immunotherapy resistance in tumors. Study context: Intravenous cyclophosphamide at 200 mg/m2 preceded radiation and immunotherapy by one day, every two weeks. Patients took aspirin (300 mg orally, daily) for four cycles beginning at cycle 1 day 1.

Time point: after trial treatment. Stated treatment: LDRT plus nivolumab, ipilimumab, low-dose cyclophosphamide and aspirin (RACIN trial). Alpha- and beta-chain coverage of first-strand cDNA came from TRAV- and TRBV-specific primers. Amplification, which lasted roughly 20 PCR cycles, used a constant-region primer and V-primer adapter to amplify TCRs. TCRdb re-called the reads through MiXCR, storing one row per CDR3 protein. The table records just over 90,000 distinct CDR3 sequences, roughly 20% of them present only once. The input for sequencing was PBMCs, taken after low-dose radiotherapy plus immunotherapy. The origin of this receptor is a female donor with ovarian cancer.

CDR3 protein: CASSLVAGGSYEQYF. Here the CDR3 DNA reads TGCGCCAGCAGCTTGGTAGCGGGAGGATCCTACGAGCAGTACTTC. The J gene is TRBJ2-7, the V gene TRBV5-1, with 10 bases matching TRBD2. CDR1 is SGHRS, CDR2 YFSETQ, per germline. This CDR3 has 15 residues. Unmatched junction bases numbered 1, after V lost 0 bases and J lost 1 base.